These 18 T cell receptor beta chains share one sample of origin, sequenced in a study of blood T cell repertoires in COVID-19. Sequencing was performed with immunoSEQ multiplex PCR; in TCRdb, only in-frame clones are kept and a portion is missing. The sample shows 35,000 to 50,000 clones, 91% of them seen only once. Sequencing was carried out using peripheral blood. The receptors here all came from a man in his fifties or sixties with active COVID-19.

This clone was found once. For the CDR3, the DNA is TGTGCCAGCAGCTACACCCTCAGGGGACCTTTACGCTACACCTTC. Translated, it gives CASSYTLRGPLRYTF. The gene calls are TRBV5-5 and TRBJ1-2; D may be TRBD1 (6 bases). The CDR3 is made up of 15 amino acids. Trimming stripped 3 bases from V and 9 bases from J, with 21 bases between. The germline CDR1 and CDR2 sequences are SGHKS and YYEKEE (reference sequence).

This chain joins TRBV6-1 and TRBJ1-1, with D unresolved. CDR1 is MNHNS, CDR2 SASEGT, per germline. The V end lost 3 bases, the J end lost 1 base, and 12 bases lay between the germline ends. The CDR3 is 15 amino acids. Written as DNA, the CDR3 is TGTGCCAGCAGTGAGGGAGGACCCCCGAACACTGAAGCTTTCTTT. Protein sequence: CASSEGGPPNTEAFF.

CDR3 nucleotide sequence: TGCGCCAGCAGCCCGGGACAGGCCCAGGATACGCAGTATTTT. Translation: CASSPGQAQDTQYF. The J gene is TRBJ2-3, the V gene TRBV5-1, with TRBD1 identical over 8 bases. Germline loops: CDR1 SGHRS, CDR2 YFSETQ. Trimming at V came to 4 bases and at J to 6 bases, leaving 7 bases not matched to a gene. The CDR3 length is 14 residues.

The chain links TRBV7-9 to TRBJ2-7; TRBD1 matches 8 bases. With 1 base clipped from V and 6 bases from J, the junction kept 5 bases outside the gene matches. Germline V CDR1 and CDR2: SEHNR, FQNEAQ (reference sequence). This CDR3 spans 14 amino acids. CDR3 protein: CASSLGTGFREQYF. In nucleotides, the CDR3 is TGTGCCAGCAGCTTAGGGACAGGGTTTCGCGAGCAGTACTTC.

The chain employs TRBV3-1 (or the pseudogene TRBV3-2) and TRBJ1-3; perhaps TRBD1 as D (5 bases). The CDR3 length is 14 residues. Germline values: CDR1 LGHDT, CDR2 YNNKEL (reference sequence). V was pared by 3 bases and J by 5 bases, with 11 bases between. CDR3 sequence (DNA): TGTGCCAGCAGCCACCTGACAGATCGAAACACCATATATTTT. Translated: CASSHLTDRNTIYF.

The chain is built from TRBV5-8 and TRBJ1-5, with TRBD1 matching over 7 bases. Per the germline V gene, CDR1 is SGHTS and CDR2 is YDEGEE. The J segment lost 0 bases and the V segment lost 4 bases, leaving 7 bases of the junction unmatched. The CDR3 length is 16 residues. This chain's CDR3 is CASSEGTVNSNQPQHF. For the CDR3, the DNA is TGTGCCAGCAGCGAAGGGACAGTTAATAGCAATCAGCCCCAGCATTTT. The whole variable domain, remainder taken from reference TRBV5-8 and TRBJ1-5, is EAGVTQSPTHLIKTRGQQATLRCSPISGHTSVYWYQQALGLGLQFLLWYDEGEERNRGNFPPRFSGRQFPNYSSELNVNALELEDSALYLCASSEGTVNSNQPQHFGDGTRLSIL.

V is TRBV5-1 and J is TRBJ1-1; 7 bases fit TRBD1. Germline V gene lookup returns CDR1 SGHRS and CDR2 YFSETQ. CDR3 length: 13 amino acids. Unmatched junction bases numbered 9, after V lost 5 bases and J lost 8 bases. The DNA of the CDR3 is TGCGCCAGCAGTCTGGACAGGCCATTAGAAGCTTTCTTT. Translated, it gives CASSLDRPLEAFF.

The chain uses TRBV11-1 and TRBJ2-2, with D tentatively TRBD2 (6 bases). The CDR3 is made up of 15 amino acids. With 7 bases removed from V and 4 bases from J, the gap between germline ends came to 16 bases. CDR1 SGHAT and CDR2 FQDESV come from the germline V gene (reference sequence). The DNA for the CDR3 is TGTGCCAGCACCCGGACGGGGGTGCTCACCGGGGAGCTGTTTTTT. Residues: CASTRTGVLTGELFF.

This clone was observed a single time. The chain is built from TRBV19 and TRBJ1-1, with D tentatively TRBD1 (5 bases). This CDR3 contains 15 residues. The germline gives CDR1 LNHDA, CDR2 SQIVND (reference sequence). The ends were cut back, 3 bases at V and 3 bases at J, with 14 bases in the middle. Here the CDR3 reads CASSMMAGRDTEAFF. The CDR3 DNA is TGTGCCAGTAGTATGATGGCAGGGAGGGACACTGAAGCTTTCTTT.

This chain joins TRBV7-2 and TRBJ2-1; 12 positions match TRBD2. J lost 8 bases, V lost 5 bases, and 7 bases had no gene match. This CDR3 is built from 15 residues. The germline V gene has CDR1 SGHTA and CDR2 FQGNSA. CDR3 in amino acids: CASSPQTSGSDEQFF. The CDR3 coding sequence is TGTGCCAGCAGCCCGCAGACTAGCGGGAGCGATGAGCAGTTCTTC.

The chain uses TRBV6-2 or TRBV6-3 and TRBJ1-3, with a weak D call TRBD1 (5 bases). Trimming stripped 6 bases from V and 5 bases from J, with 14 bases between. The CDR3 spans 14 residues. CDR1 is MNHEY and CDR2 is SVGEGT in the germline V gene. The CDR3: CASSQQDGRNTIYF. CDR3 bases: TGTGCCAGCAGCCAACAGGACGGTAGAAACACCATATATTTT.

The chain recombines TRBV6-5 with TRBJ1-1, with no clear D. The V end was cut by 0 bases, the J end by 0 bases, with 8 bases between. This CDR3 has 15 amino acids. The germline V gene encodes CDR1 MNHEY and CDR2 SVGAGI. The CDR3 sequence: CASSYSYRLNTEAFF. In DNA, the CDR3 is TGTGCCAGCAGTTACTCTTACCGGTTGAACACTGAAGCTTTCTTT.

This chain connects TRBV7-9 to TRBJ1-1; perhaps TRBD1 as D (5 bases). Per germline, CDR1 SEHNR and CDR2 FQNEAQ (reference sequence). The CDR3 length is 12 residues. V gave up 10 bases and J gave up 1 base, with 10 bases separating them. CDR3: CATKRGNTEAFF. CDR3 in DNA: TGTGCCACCAAAAGGGGGAACACTGAAGCTTTCTTT.

The rearrangement uses TRBV4-1 and TRBJ2-3; no clear D. The ends were cut back, 4 bases at V and 4 bases at J, with 18 bases in the middle. Germline assignment: CDR1 MGHRA and CDR2 YSYEKL. The CDR3 consists of 16 residues. CDR3 coding DNA: TGCGCCAGCAGCCCCGTAGCCGGAAGAATTGCAGATACGCAGTATTTT. Residues: CASSPVAGRIADTQYF.

The V call is TRBV7-9, the J call TRBJ1-4; 8 positions match TRBD1. V was clipped by 5 bases and J by 2 bases; unmatched bases: 4. The germline CDR1 and CDR2 sequences are SEHNR and FQNEAQ (reference sequence). CDR3 length equals 15 residues. CDR3 in DNA: TGTGCCAGCAGCACCTGGGACAGGACTAATGAAAAACTGTTTTTT. It is translated as CASSTWDRTNEKLFF. Combining the CDR3 with reference TRBV7-9 and TRBJ1-4 gives the whole variable domain DTGVSQNPRHKITKRGQNVTFRCDPISEHNRLYWYRQTLGQGPEFLTYFQNEAQLEKSRLLSDRFSAERPKGSFSTLEIQRTEQGDSAMYLCASSTWDRTNEKLFFGSGTQLSVL.

The chain joins TRBV19 to TRBJ2-1; TRBD1 might be the D (5 bases). The V gene lost 6 bases and the J gene lost 12 bases, with 27 bases spanning the gap. CDR1 is LNHDA, CDR2 SQIVND, per germline (reference sequence). This CDR3 region has 16 residues. This CDR3 reads CASSPYQTDINVGQFF. CDR3 sequence (DNA): TGTGCCAGTAGCCCCTATCAGACAGATATCAATGTTGGGCAGTTCTTC.

The chain recombines TRBV6-6 with TRBJ2-7; D is perhaps TRBD1 (6 bases). Trimming stripped 7 bases from V and 0 bases from J, with 16 bases between. The CDR3 length is 15 residues. CDR1 and CDR2 from the germline V gene are MNHNY and SVGAGI (reference sequence). The CDR3 spells CASTTQGAPSYEQYF. The CDR3 DNA reads TGTGCCAGCACCACACAGGGCGCACCCTCCTACGAGCAGTACTTC.

The CDR3 is CASSSGTDWSNQPQHF. Written as DNA, the CDR3 is TGCGCCAGCAGCTCCGGGACAGATTGGAGCAATCAGCCCCAGCATTTT. The chain links TRBV5-1 to TRBJ1-5; TRBD1 matches 7 bases. Germline CDR1 reads SGHRS; CDR2 reads YFSETQ. The length of the CDR3 is 16 residues. The J segment lost 1 base and the V segment lost 3 bases, leaving 7 bases of the junction unmatched.